This T cell receptor beta chain comes out of a study of control samples from healthy donors and cancer patients. Produced via immunoSEQ multiplex PCR; TCRdb's table is partial and in-frame only. The table shows 150,000 to 180,000 clones, with 90% to 95% occurring only once. Trimming took 5 bases from V and 8 from J, leaving 19 bases between them. The germline V gene has CDR1 MNHEY and CDR2 SMNVEV (reference sequence). The CDR3 spans 16 residues. The rearrangement joins TRBV27 to TRBJ1-6, with unresolved D. The sequence was collected from a man in his forties in good health. Specimen: blood. In DNA form, the CDR3 reads TGTGCCAGCAGTCCCTCGATACCCTCCTCGGATTCACCCCTCCACTTT. This codes for CASSPSIPSSDSPLHF.